This TCR beta chain was captured by sequencing in a study of Graves' ophthalmopathy and Graves' hyperthyroidism. RNA transcripts provided the template for amplifying TCR beta CDR3 regions. The library came from an HTBI-primed first-round RT-PCR and a second-round multiplex PCR. TCRdb redid the calling of the multiplex PCR reads with MiXCR, one entry per CDR3 protein. The data hold 350,000 or so distinct CDR3 sequences, with roughly a sixth observed a single time. There are many counts of this clonotype. This CDR3 comprises 14 residues. Germline-derived CDR1 and CDR2 are KGHSH and LQKENI. Trimming shortened V by 4 bases and J by 0 bases, and 9 bases separated the two germline ends.

The clonotype comes from an adult man with Graves' ophthalmopathy. Source material: peripheral blood. The chain employs TRBV18 and TRBJ1-2, with D hard to call. For the CDR3, the DNA is TGTGCCAGCTCACACGGTACATCTAACTATGGCTACACCTTC. Protein sequence: CASSHGTSNYGYTF.